The 2 T cell receptor beta chains in this list originate from one sample, sequenced in a study of low-dose radiotherapy and immunotherapy resistance in tumors. Regarding time point: before trial treatment. First-strand cDNA used TRAV- and TRBV-specific primers, covering alpha and beta chains. The PCR that amplified TCRs ran for approximately 18 cycles, relying on a constant-region primer and a V-primer adapter. A single record per CDR3 protein comes from TCRdb applying MiXCR to the reads. This repertoire shows over 65,000 distinct CDR3 sequences, 18% found once; its top ten account for 2.5% to 3.5%. This specimen was PBMCs, taken before treatment. The receptors come from a male donor with prostate cancer.

This clonotype was recorded many times. The rearrangement uses TRBV6-5 and TRBJ2-1; maybe TRBD2 (5 bases). Deletions cut 2 bases from V and 9 bases from J, with 5 bases between. This CDR3 region has 11 residues. Looked up from germline, CDR1 is MNHEY and CDR2 is SVGAGI. The CDR3 loop is CASSYAGEQFF. CDR3 in DNA: TGTGCCAGCAGTTACGCGGGTGAGCAGTTCTTC.

This clonotype occurred many times. In DNA form, the CDR3 reads TGTGCCAGCAGCCTCCGGGGGATCATGAACACTGAAGCTTTCTTT. Residues: CASSLRGIMNTEAFF. This sequence joins TRBV11-2 and TRBJ1-1, with a weak D call TRBD1 (5 bases). V was pared by 5 bases and J by 0 bases, with 13 bases between. The germline gives CDR1 SGHAT, CDR2 FQNNGV. This CDR3 is 15 amino acids long.